A selection of T cell receptor beta chains follows, all from one sample in a study of T cell responses to AZD1222 COVID-19 vaccine. Using immunoSEQ multiplex PCR, the repertoire was profiled, and TCRdb retains in-frame clones only, with some absent. The top ten hold approximately 0.98% of the sample, which has 150,000 to 200,000 clones, 90% to 95% seen once. The sample was peripheral blood, taken 28 days after the second AZD1222 dose. All receptors come from an adult who received the AZD1222 COVID-19 vaccine. Both conserved end residues are part of each CDR3. A D gene is named only where the DNA matches it firmly. Size is omitted from some rows. Given values are once, few, many or a class for expanded clones.

clone size: -
V gene: TRBV29-1
D gene: -
J gene: TRBJ1-6
CDR3 protein: CSVADGPGASPLHF
CDR3 DNA: TGCAGCGTCGCCGATGGACCCGGGGCTTCACCCCTCCACTTT

clone size: -
V gene: TRBV5-4
D gene: TRBD2
J gene: TRBJ2-7
CDR3 protein: CASSFLGGYEQYF
CDR3 DNA: TGTGCCAGCAGCTTCCTGGGGGGGTACGAGCAGTACTTC

clone size: few
V gene: TRBV5-4
D gene: -
J gene: TRBJ2-7
CDR3 protein: CASSFGGEQYF
CDR3 DNA: TGTGCCAGCAGCTTCGGTGGCGAGCAGTACTTC

clone size: -
V gene: TRBV5-8
D gene: -
J gene: TRBJ1-2
CDR3 protein: CATGVGAYLYGYTF
CDR3 DNA: TGTGCCACCGGGGTCGGCGCATACCTCTATGGCTACACCTTC

clone size: -
V gene: TRBV6-1
D gene: -
J gene: TRBJ1-4
CDR3 protein: CASSETSIWGAEKLFF
CDR3 DNA: TGTGCCAGCAGTGAAACCTCGATTTGGGGAGCTGAAAAACTGTTTTTT

clone size: -
V gene: TRBV27
D gene: TRBD2
J gene: TRBJ2-7
CDR3 protein: CASSATGLAFEQYF
CDR3 DNA: TGTGCCAGCAGTGCGACGGGACTAGCTTTCGAGCAGTACTTC

clone size: -
V gene: TRBV18
D gene: -
J gene: TRBJ1-4
CDR3 protein: CASSSRAIGSEKLFF
CDR3 DNA: TGTGCCAGCTCATCTCGGGCCATAGGGAGTGAAAAACTGTTTTTT

clone size: -
V gene: TRBV7-6
D gene: TRBD1
J gene: TRBJ2-3
CDR3 protein: CASSYRTGGSTDTQYF
CDR3 DNA: TGTGCCAGCAGCTACCGGACAGGGGGTAGCACAGATACGCAGTATTTT

clone size: -
V gene: TRBV9
D gene: TRBD2
J gene: TRBJ2-5
CDR3 protein: CASSARTSGAQYF
CDR3 DNA: TGTGCCAGCAGCGCTCGGACTAGCGGGGCCCAGTACTTC

clone size: -
V gene: TRBV5-4
D gene: -
J gene: TRBJ2-7
CDR3 protein: CAGTSSYEQYF
CDR3 DNA: TGTGCCGGGACAAGCTCCTACGAGCAGTACTTC

clone size: -
V gene: TRBV19
D gene: -
J gene: TRBJ1-6
CDR3 protein: CASNFGTGTSSPLHF
CDR3 DNA: TGTGCCTCCAATTTCGGGACGGGTACTTCTTCACCCCTCCACTTT

clone size: -
V gene: TRBV5-4
D gene: -
J gene: TRBJ1-4
CDR3 protein: CASSLTQKLFF
CDR3 DNA: TGTGCCAGCAGCTTGACGCAAAAACTGTTTTTT

clone size: -
V gene: TRBV19
D gene: -
J gene: TRBJ1-1
CDR3 protein: CASSMGRALTEAFF
CDR3 DNA: TGTGCCAGTAGTATGGGCAGGGCCCTCACTGAAGCTTTCTTT

clone size: -
V gene: TRBV5-1
D gene: TRBD1
J gene: TRBJ1-1
CDR3 protein: CASSPGQGVSTEAFF
CDR3 DNA: TGCGCCAGCAGCCCTGGACAGGGGGTGAGCACTGAAGCTTTCTTT

clone size: -
V gene: TRBV4-1
D gene: TRBD1
J gene: TRBJ2-2
CDR3 protein: CASSPRTGGTGELFF
CDR3 DNA: TGCGCCAGCAGCCCCCGGACAGGGGGCACCGGGGAGCTGTTTTTT

clone size: -
V gene: TRBV19
D gene: TRBD1
J gene: TRBJ1-5
CDR3 protein: CASSPRTGGQPQHF
CDR3 DNA: TGTGCCAGTAGTCCGAGGACAGGCGGTCAGCCCCAGCATTTT

clone size: -
V gene: TRBV5-4
D gene: -
J gene: TRBJ2-7
CDR3 protein: CASSLNYEQYF
CDR3 DNA: TGTGCCAGCAGCTTAAACTACGAGCAGTACTTC

clone size: -
V gene: TRBV5-6
D gene: -
J gene: TRBJ2-7
CDR3 protein: CASRVGTENPYEQYF
CDR3 DNA: TGTGCCAGCAGGGTTGGGACTGAGAATCCCTACGAGCAGTACTTC

clone size: -
V gene: TRBV10-3
D gene: TRBD2
J gene: TRBJ2-7
CDR3 protein: CAISQRTSGGASGEQYF
CDR3 DNA: TGTGCCATCAGTCAGAGGACTAGCGGGGGGGCCTCCGGCGAGCAGTACTTC

clone size: -
V gene: TRBV6-1
D gene: -
J gene: TRBJ2-7
CDR3 protein: CASSERGGGYEQYF
CDR3 DNA: TGTGCCAGCAGTGAAAGAGGGGGGGGCTACGAGCAGTACTTC

clone size: -
V gene: TRBV13
D gene: -
J gene: TRBJ1-6
CDR3 protein: CASGDTDGVAGSPLHF
CDR3 DNA: TGTGCCTCAGGTGACACAGATGGGGTTGCGGGTTCACCCCTCCACTTT

clone size: few
V gene: TRBV11-3
D gene: -
J gene: TRBJ1-1
CDR3 protein: CASSLGQNTEAFF
CDR3 DNA: TGTGCCAGCAGCTTAGGTCAGAACACTGAAGCTTTCTTT

clone size: once
V gene: TRBV7-3
D gene: -
J gene: TRBJ2-3
CDR3 protein: CASSFNGDTQYF
CDR3 DNA: TGTGCCAGCAGTTTCAACGGGGATACGCAGTATTTT

clone size: -
V gene: TRBV20-1
D gene: TRBD1
J gene: TRBJ2-7
CDR3 protein: CSASGDRTYEQYF
CDR3 DNA: TGCAGTGCTAGTGGGGACAGGACCTACGAGCAGTACTTC

clone size: -
V gene: TRBV18
D gene: TRBD1
J gene: TRBJ2-7
CDR3 protein: CASSPPRQGPQSYEQYF
CDR3 DNA: TGTGCCAGCTCACCCCCGAGACAGGGGCCCCAGTCCTACGAGCAGTACTTC

clone size: -
V gene: TRBV7-6
D gene: TRBD1
J gene: TRBJ1-1
CDR3 protein: CASSLAPGQGIMNTEAFF
CDR3 DNA: TGTGCCAGCAGCTTAGCCCCGGGACAGGGGATCATGAACACTGAAGCTTTCTTT

clone size: -
V gene: TRBV27
D gene: TRBD2
J gene: TRBJ2-5
CDR3 protein: CASSLSRLAGGETQYF
CDR3 DNA: TGTGCCAGCAGTTTATCCAGACTAGCAGGTGGGGAGACCCAGTACTTC

clone size: once
V gene: TRBV5-1
D gene: -
J gene: TRBJ1-2
CDR3 protein: CASSLREANYGYTF
CDR3 DNA: TGCGCCAGCAGCTTACGGGAAGCTAACTATGGCTACACCTTC

clone size: -
V gene: TRBV6-5
D gene: -
J gene: TRBJ1-1
CDR3 protein: CASSYSGGAVATEAFF
CDR3 DNA: TGTGCCAGCAGTTACTCTGGAGGGGCGGTCGCCACTGAAGCTTTCTTT

clone size: once
V gene: TRBV15
D gene: -
J gene: TRBJ2-2
CDR3 protein: CATSRGGGELFF
CDR3 DNA: TGTGCCACCAGCAGAGGAGGCGGGGAGTTGTTTTTT

clone size: once
V gene: TRBV2
D gene: TRBD2
J gene: TRBJ2-1
CDR3 protein: CASKRLAGGSSYNEQFF
CDR3 DNA: TGTGCCAGCAAGAGACTAGCGGGGGGGAGCTCCTACAATGAGCAGTTCTTC

clone size: -
V gene: TRBV27
D gene: -
J gene: TRBJ2-6
CDR3 protein: CASTGSGANVLTF
CDR3 DNA: TGTGCCAGCACAGGCTCTGGGGCCAACGTCCTGACTTTC

clone size: -
V gene: TRBV10-2
D gene: -
J gene: TRBJ1-1
CDR3 protein: CASSFGPNTEAFF
CDR3 DNA: TGCGCCAGCAGCTTTGGACCGAACACTGAAGCTTTCTTT

clone size: -
V gene: TRBV30
D gene: TRBD1
J gene: TRBJ1-5
CDR3 protein: CAWSVLSGQGVNQPQHF
CDR3 DNA: TGTGCCTGGAGTGTACTGTCCGGACAGGGAGTTAATCAGCCCCAGCATTTT

clone size: -
V gene: TRBV5-8
D gene: -
J gene: TRBJ2-4
CDR3 protein: CASRAGIRNIQYF
CDR3 DNA: TGTGCCAGCAGGGCGGGAATAAGAAACATTCAGTACTTC

clone size: -
V gene: TRBV14
D gene: TRBD2
J gene: TRBJ2-1
CDR3 protein: CASSLLGGGAYNEQFF
CDR3 DNA: TGTGCCAGCAGCCTTTTGGGGGGGGGAGCCTACAATGAGCAGTTCTTC

clone size: -
V gene: TRBV9
D gene: -
J gene: TRBJ2-1
CDR3 protein: CASSEGISSYNEQFF
CDR3 DNA: TGTGCCAGCAGCGAAGGAATCAGCTCCTACAATGAGCAGTTCTTC

clone size: -
V gene: TRBV5-1
D gene: -
J gene: TRBJ1-2
CDR3 protein: CASSLMSDWVNYGYTF
CDR3 DNA: TGCGCCAGCAGCTTGATGTCTGATTGGGTTAACTATGGCTACACCTTC

clone size: -
V gene: TRBV5-4
D gene: TRBD1
J gene: TRBJ1-2
CDR3 protein: CASSTGGRGHNYGYTF
CDR3 DNA: TGTGCCAGCAGCACGGGGGGCAGGGGGCATAACTATGGCTACACCTTC

clone size: -
V gene: TRBV25-1
D gene: TRBD1
J gene: TRBJ1-4
CDR3 protein: CASSGRTGANEKLFF
CDR3 DNA: TGTGCCAGCAGTGGGCGGACAGGGGCTAATGAAAAACTGTTTTTT

clone size: -
V gene: TRBV7-9
D gene: -
J gene: TRBJ2-7
CDR3 protein: CASSSGTYEQYF
CDR3 DNA: TGTGCCAGCAGCTCAGGGACCTACGAGCAGTACTTC

clone size: -
V gene: TRBV5-6
D gene: -
J gene: TRBJ2-5
CDR3 protein: CASSFRGQETQYF
CDR3 DNA: TGTGCCAGCAGCTTTCGGGGTCAAGAGACCCAGTACTTC

clone size: -
V gene: TRBV7-8
D gene: -
J gene: TRBJ1-1
CDR3 protein: CASSPPVRRTEAFF
CDR3 DNA: TGTGCCAGCAGCCCCCCCGTCCGAAGAACTGAAGCTTTCTTT

clone size: -
V gene: TRBV5-1
D gene: -
J gene: TRBJ1-1
CDR3 protein: CASSLLSVQENTEAFF
CDR3 DNA: TGCGCCAGCAGCTTGTTATCGGTTCAGGAGAACACTGAAGCTTTCTTT

clone size: -
V gene: TRBV7-9
D gene: TRBD1
J gene: TRBJ2-7
CDR3 protein: CASSLTGDRARSYEQYF
CDR3 DNA: TGTGCCAGCAGCTTAACAGGAGACAGGGCGAGATCCTACGAGCAGTACTTC

clone size: -
V gene: TRBV19
D gene: -
J gene: TRBJ2-5
CDR3 protein: CASSSTTGRETQYF
CDR3 DNA: TGTGCCAGTAGCTCGACGACAGGGAGGGAGACCCAGTACTTC

clone size: -
V gene: TRBV29-1
D gene: -
J gene: TRBJ2-7
CDR3 protein: CSVEDHASYEQYF
CDR3 DNA: TGCAGCGTTGAAGATCACGCATCCTACGAGCAGTACTTC

clone size: -
V gene: TRBV5-1
D gene: -
J gene: TRBJ1-1
CDR3 protein: CASSLVSFAEAFF
CDR3 DNA: TGCGCCAGCAGCTTGGTCAGTTTCGCTGAAGCTTTCTTT

clone size: once
V gene: TRBV6-5
D gene: -
J gene: TRBJ1-1
CDR3 protein: CASSTTGNTEAFF
CDR3 DNA: TGTGCCAGCAGTACTACAGGGAACACTGAAGCTTTCTTT

clone size: -
V gene: TRBV2
D gene: TRBD1
J gene: TRBJ1-2
CDR3 protein: CAGRTGRYYGYTF
CDR3 DNA: TGTGCCGGCAGGACAGGCCGTTACTATGGCTACACCTTC

clone size: -
V gene: TRBV10-3
D gene: TRBD1
J gene: TRBJ2-1
CDR3 protein: CAISDLVWDRDHNEQFF
CDR3 DNA: TGTGCCATCAGTGATCTAGTTTGGGACAGGGACCACAATGAGCAGTTCTTC

clone size: -
V gene: TRBV3-1/TRBV3-2
D gene: -
J gene: TRBJ1-2
CDR3 protein: CASSQGRVDGYTF
CDR3 DNA: TGTGCCAGCAGCCAAGGGAGGGTTGATGGCTACACCTTC

clone size: -
V gene: TRBV11-2
D gene: -
J gene: TRBJ1-2
CDR3 protein: CASSSGLNYGYTF
CDR3 DNA: TGTGCCAGCAGCTCGGGACTTAACTATGGCTACACCTTC